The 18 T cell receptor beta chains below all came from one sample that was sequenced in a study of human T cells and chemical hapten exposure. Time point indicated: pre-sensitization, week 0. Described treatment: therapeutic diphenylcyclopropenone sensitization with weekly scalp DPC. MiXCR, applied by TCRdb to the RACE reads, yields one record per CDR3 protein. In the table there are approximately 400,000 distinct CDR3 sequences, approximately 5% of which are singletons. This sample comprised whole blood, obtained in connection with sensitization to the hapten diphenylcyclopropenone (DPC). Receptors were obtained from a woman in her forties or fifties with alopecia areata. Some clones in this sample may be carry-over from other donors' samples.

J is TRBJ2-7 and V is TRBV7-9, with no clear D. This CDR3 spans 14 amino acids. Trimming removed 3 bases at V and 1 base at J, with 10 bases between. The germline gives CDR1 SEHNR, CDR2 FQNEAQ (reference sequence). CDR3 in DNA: TGTGCCAGCAGCTTTGACTTCCCTTCCTACGAGCAGTACTTC. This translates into CASSFDFPSYEQYF.

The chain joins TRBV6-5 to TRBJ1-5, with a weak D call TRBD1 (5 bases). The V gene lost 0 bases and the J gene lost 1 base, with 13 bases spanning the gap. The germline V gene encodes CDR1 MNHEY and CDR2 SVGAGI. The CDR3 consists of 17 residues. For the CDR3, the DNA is TGTGCCAGCAGTTACTCATACAGGCTTGGGAGCAATCAGCCCCAGCATTTT. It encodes CASSYSYRLGSNQPQHF.

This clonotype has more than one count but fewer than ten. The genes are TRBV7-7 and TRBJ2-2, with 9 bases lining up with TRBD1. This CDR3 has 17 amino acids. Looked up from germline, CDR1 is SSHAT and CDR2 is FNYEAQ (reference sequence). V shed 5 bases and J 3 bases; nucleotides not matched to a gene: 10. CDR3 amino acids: CASSPLSGTGYTGELFF. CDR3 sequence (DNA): TGTGCCAGCAGCCCCCTCTCCGGGACAGGGTACACCGGGGAGCTGTTTTTT.

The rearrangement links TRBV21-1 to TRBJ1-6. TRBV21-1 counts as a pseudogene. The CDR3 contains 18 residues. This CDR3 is CASSRLCRQSSYNSPLHF. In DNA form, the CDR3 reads TGTGCCAGCAGCAGGTTATGCAGGCAGAGCTCCTATAATTCACCCCTCCACTTT.

The chain's CDR3 is CASRRDGIAYNEQFF. Here the CDR3 DNA reads TGTGCCAGCAGACGGGACGGGATCGCCTACAATGAGCAGTTCTTC. The J gene is TRBJ2-1, the V gene TRBV6-2 or TRBV6-3, with D possibly called TRBD1 or TRBD2 (5 bases each). The CDR3 covers 15 residues. V lost 6 bases and J 2 bases, leaving 14 bases between the germline ends. Germline-derived CDR1 and CDR2 are MNHEY and SVGEGT.

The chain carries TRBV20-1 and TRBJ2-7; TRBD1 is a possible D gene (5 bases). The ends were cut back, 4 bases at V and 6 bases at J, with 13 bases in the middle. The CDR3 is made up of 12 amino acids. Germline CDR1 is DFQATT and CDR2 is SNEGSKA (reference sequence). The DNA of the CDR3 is TGCAGTGCTACAGGGTTCGTTGGCGAGCAGTACTTC. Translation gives CSATGFVGEQYF.

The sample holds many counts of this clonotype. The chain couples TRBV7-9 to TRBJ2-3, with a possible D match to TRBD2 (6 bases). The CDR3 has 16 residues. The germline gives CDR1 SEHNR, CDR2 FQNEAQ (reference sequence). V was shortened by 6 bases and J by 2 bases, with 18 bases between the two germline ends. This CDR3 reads CASRSPYGSPTDTQYF. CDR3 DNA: TGTGCCAGCAGATCCCCGTACGGGAGTCCCACAGATACGCAGTATTTT.

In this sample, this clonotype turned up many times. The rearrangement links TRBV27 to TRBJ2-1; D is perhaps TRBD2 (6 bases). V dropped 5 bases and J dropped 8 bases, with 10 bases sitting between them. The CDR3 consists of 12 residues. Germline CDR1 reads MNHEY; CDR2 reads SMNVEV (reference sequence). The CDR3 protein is CASSPWGDEQFF. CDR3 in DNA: TGTGCCAGCAGTCCTTGGGGGGATGAGCAGTTCTTC.

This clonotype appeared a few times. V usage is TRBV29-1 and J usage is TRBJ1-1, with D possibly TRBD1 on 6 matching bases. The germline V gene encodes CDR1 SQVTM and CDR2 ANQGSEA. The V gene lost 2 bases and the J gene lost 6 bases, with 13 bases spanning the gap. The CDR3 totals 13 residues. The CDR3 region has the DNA TGCAGCGTTGAAAGGGGGGGCAGGTCTGAAGCTTTCTTT. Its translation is CSVERGGRSEAFF.

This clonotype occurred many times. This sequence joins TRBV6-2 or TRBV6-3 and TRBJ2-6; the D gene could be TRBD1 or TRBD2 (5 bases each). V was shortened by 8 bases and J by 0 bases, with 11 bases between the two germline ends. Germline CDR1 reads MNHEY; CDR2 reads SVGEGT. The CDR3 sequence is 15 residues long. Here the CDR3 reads CASSGGSSGANVLTF. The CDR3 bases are TGTGCCAGCTCTGGGGGAAGCTCTGGGGCCAACGTCCTGACTTTC.

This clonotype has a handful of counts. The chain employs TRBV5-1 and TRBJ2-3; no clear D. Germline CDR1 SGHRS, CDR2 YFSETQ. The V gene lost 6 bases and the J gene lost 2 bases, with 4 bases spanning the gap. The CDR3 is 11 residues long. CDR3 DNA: TGCGCCAGCATGCTCACAGATACGCAGTATTTT. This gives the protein CASMLTDTQYF.

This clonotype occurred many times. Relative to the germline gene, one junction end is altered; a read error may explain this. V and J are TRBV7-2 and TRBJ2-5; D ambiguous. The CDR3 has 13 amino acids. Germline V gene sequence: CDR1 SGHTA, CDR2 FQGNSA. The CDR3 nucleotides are TGTGCCAGCCTCCCGACTGGCCAAGGGACCCAGTACTTC. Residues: CASLPTGQGTQYF.

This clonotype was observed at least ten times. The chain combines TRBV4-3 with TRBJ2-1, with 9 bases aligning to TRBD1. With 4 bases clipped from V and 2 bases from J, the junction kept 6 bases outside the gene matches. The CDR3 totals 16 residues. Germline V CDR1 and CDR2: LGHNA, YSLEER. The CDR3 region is CASSRRDRATYNEQFF. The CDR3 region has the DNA TGCGCCAGCAGCCGACGGGACAGGGCCACCTACAATGAGCAGTTCTTC.

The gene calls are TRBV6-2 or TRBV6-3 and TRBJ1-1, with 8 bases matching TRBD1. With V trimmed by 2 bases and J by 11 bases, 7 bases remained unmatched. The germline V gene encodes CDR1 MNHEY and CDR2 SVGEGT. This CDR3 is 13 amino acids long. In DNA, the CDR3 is TGTGCCAGCAGTTACAACAGGGGGGCCCGGGCTTTCTTT. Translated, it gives CASSYNRGARAFF.

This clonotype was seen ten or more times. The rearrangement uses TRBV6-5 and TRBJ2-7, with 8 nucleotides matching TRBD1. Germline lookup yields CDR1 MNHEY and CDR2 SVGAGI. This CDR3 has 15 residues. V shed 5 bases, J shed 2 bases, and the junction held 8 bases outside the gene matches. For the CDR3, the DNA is TGTGCCAGCAGTACGGGGACAGGTTCTACCTACGAGCAGTACTTC. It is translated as CASSTGTGSTYEQYF.

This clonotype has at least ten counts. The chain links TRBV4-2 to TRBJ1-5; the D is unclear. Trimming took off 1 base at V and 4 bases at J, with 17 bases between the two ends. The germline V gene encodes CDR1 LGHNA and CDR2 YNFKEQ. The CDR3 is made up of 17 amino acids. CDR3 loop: CASSQAAQAAPNQPQHF. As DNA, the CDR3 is TGTGCCAGCAGCCAAGCCGCGCAGGCAGCTCCTAATCAGCCCCAGCATTTT.

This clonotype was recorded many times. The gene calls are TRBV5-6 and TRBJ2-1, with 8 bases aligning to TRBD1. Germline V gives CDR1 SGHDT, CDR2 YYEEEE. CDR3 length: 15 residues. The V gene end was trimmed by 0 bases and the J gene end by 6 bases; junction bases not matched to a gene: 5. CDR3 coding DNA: TGTGCCAGCAGCTTGGGACAGGGGAATCCCAATGAGCAGTTCTTC. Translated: CASSLGQGNPNEQFF.

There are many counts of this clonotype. The CDR3 coding sequence is TGTGCCAGCAGTCTACTAGCGGGGGGGCAGGGGGAGCTGTTTTTT. It specifies CASSLLAGGQGELFF. V usage is TRBV27 and J usage is TRBJ2-2; 13 nucleotides match TRBD2. Trimming removed 5 bases from V and 8 bases from J; junction bases left unmatched: 5. The CDR3 is 15 residues long. Germline loops: CDR1 MNHEY, CDR2 SMNVEV (reference sequence).